Sequencing of this T cell receptor (beta chain) was carried out in a study of T-cell reconstitution after alpha-beta-depleted transplantation in children. TCRbeta library construction was performed incorporating unique molecular identifiers. From the PCR reads, TCRdb called clonotypes with MiXCR, one entry per CDR3 protein. The profile covers hundreds of thousands of distinct CDR3 sequences, with approximately 20% appearing a single time and roughly 3.3% taken by the ten largest. This clonotype has a handful of counts. V lost 4 bases to trimming and J lost 6 bases; unmatched junction nucleotides: 8. Per the germline V gene, CDR1 is SGHAT and CDR2 is FQNNGV. The CDR3 spans 16 residues.

The TCR originated in a human donor who donated a stem cell graft to a child with acute lymphoblastic leukemia. This rearrangement joins TRBV11-2 to TRBJ2-1; TRBD2 matches 11 bases. The sample consisted of PBMCs from the stem cell graft donor, taken from the stem cell graft. CDR3 sequence reads: CASSSNSGRASNEQFF. The CDR3 nucleotides are TGTGCCAGCAGCTCAAATAGCGGGAGGGCCTCCAATGAGCAGTTCTTC.